The entry below describes one T cell receptor beta chain. Its cognate antigen is unknown. The sample belongs to a study of T cell repertoires in cytomegalovirus infection. Study at large: TCR beta signatures that were public indicated CMV infection and matching HLA type.

Each CDR3 protein gets one entry after TCRdb re-called the reads with MiXCR. The sample contains 570,000 or so distinct CDR3 sequences, almost 40% of which appear only once. The sequenced sample was cultured PBMCs, obtained from culture after CMV antigen stimulation. This receptor was obtained from a human donor in good health (CMV status not recorded). Some clones in this sample may be carry-over from other donors' samples.

CDR3 amino acids: CASSFRGLAGGFTGELFF. DNA for the CDR3: TGTGCCAGCAGCTTCAGGGGACTAGCGGGAGGATTCACCGGGGAGCTGTTTTTT. This chain uses TRBV11-2 with TRBJ2-2; TRBD2 agrees at 15 bases. The CDR3 has 18 amino acids. Germline loops: CDR1 SGHAT, CDR2 FQNNGV. V trimming: 3 bases; J trimming: 4 bases; junction bases outside the gene matches: 6.